This T cell receptor beta chain came from a study of shared clonotypes between healthy human individuals. General observations from the study: Clonotypes not shared had lower generation probabilities than those common to all four donors.

Naive CD8 populations comprised CD45RO-negative cells positively selected for CCR7, excluding terminally differentiated effector memory CD45RA+ cells. Concerning this clone itself: Its antigen is currently unknown. The sample has other DNA sequences that encode this CDR3 too.

CDR1 and CDR2 (germline): SGHRS, YFSETQ. The CDR3 has 17 residues. V lost 0 bases to trimming and J lost 1 base, with 14 bases between them. At deep level, the assay was performed. Repertoires were generated with immunoSEQ multiplex PCR, while TCRdb's copy carries only in-frame clones and drops some. The sample has about 1,800,000 clones, about 95% seen once; the top ten hold 0.9% to 1.5%. The gene calls are TRBV5-1 and TRBJ2-1; possible D gene TRBD2, 6 bases. The source of this sequence is a young man in good health. The sample taken for sequencing was naive CD8+ T cells sorted from blood. The CDR3 protein is CASSLVGGVSSYNEQFF. The CDR3 region has the DNA TGCGCCAGCAGCTTGGTGGGCGGGGTTTCATCCTACAATGAGCAGTTCTTC.